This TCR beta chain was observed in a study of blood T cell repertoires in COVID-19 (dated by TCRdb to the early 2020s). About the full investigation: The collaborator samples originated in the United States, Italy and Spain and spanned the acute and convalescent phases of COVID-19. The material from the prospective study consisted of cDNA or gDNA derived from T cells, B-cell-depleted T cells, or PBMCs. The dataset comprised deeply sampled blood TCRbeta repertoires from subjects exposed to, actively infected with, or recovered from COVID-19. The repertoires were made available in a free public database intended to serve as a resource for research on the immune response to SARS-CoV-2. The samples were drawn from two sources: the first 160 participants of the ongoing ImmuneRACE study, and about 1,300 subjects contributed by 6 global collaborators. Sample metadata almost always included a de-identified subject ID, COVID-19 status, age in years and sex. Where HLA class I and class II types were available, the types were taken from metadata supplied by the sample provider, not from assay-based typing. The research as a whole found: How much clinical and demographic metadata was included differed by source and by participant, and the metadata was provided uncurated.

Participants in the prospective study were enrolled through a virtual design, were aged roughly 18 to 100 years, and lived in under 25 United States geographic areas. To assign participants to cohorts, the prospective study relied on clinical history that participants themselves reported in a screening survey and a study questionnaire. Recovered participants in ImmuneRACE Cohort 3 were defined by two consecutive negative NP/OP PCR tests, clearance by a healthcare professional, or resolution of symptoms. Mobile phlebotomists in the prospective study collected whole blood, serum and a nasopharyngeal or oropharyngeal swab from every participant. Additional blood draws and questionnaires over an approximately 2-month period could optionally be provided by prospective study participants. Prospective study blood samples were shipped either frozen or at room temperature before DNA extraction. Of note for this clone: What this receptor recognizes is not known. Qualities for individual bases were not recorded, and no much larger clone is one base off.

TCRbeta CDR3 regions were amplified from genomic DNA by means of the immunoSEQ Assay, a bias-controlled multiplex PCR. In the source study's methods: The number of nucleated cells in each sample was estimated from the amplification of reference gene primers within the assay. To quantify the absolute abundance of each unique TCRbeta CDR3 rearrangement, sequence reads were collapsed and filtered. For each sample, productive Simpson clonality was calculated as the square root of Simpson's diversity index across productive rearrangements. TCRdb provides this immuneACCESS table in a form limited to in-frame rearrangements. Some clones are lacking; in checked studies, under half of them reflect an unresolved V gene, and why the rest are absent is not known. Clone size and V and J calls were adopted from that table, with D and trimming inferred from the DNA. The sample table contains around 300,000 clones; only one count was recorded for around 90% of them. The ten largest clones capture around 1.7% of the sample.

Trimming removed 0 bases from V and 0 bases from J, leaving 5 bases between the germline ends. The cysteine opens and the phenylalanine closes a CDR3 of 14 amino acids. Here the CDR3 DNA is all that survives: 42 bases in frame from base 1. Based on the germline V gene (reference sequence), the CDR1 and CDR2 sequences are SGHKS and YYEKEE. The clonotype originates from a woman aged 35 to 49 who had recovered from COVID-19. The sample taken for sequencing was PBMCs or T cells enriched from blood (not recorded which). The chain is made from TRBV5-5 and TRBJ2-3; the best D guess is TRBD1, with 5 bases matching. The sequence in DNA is TGTGCCAGCAGCTTGGGACAGAGCACAGATACGCAGTATTTT. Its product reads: CASSLGQSTDTQYF.